This TCR beta chain is from a study of T cell responses to AZD1222 COVID-19 vaccine. Study-wide findings and caveats: Reportedly, nearly half of unique spike TCRs recognized epitopes outside B.1.351/B.1.1.7 mutations. Only after the peak T cell response were repertoires sampled.

This clone was seen once. Its cognate antigen is unknown. TCRdb's table, derived via immunoSEQ multiplex PCR, lists solely in-frame clones and lacks some. Of approximately 300,000 clones in the sample, approximately 94% were seen once. Trimming took 4 bases from V and 6 from J, leaving 13 bases between them. Per the germline V gene, CDR1 is SEHNR and CDR2 is FQNEAQ (reference sequence). The CDR3 extends over 15 amino acids. The study pooled second doses at about 4 or about 12 weeks. The chain employs TRBV7-9 and TRBJ1-6; no clear D. This TCR came from an adult who received the AZD1222 COVID-19 vaccine. The sample consisted of peripheral blood, taken 28 days after the second AZD1222 dose. The CDR3 DNA sequence: TGTGCCAGCAGCTCGTCGGACGGAGCTAATTCACCCCTCCACTTT. This encodes CASSSSDGANSPLHF.